The 26 T cell receptor beta chains below all came from one sample that was sequenced in a study of neurological immune-mediated disorders. TCRdb ran MiXCR on the 5' RACE reads and lists one entry per CDR3 protein. The sample lists 75,000 to 80,000 distinct CDR3 sequences, roughly 4.8% occurring once. Sequencing was performed on PBMCs. These receptors were obtained from a woman in her thirties with multiple sclerosis.

Many counts were recorded for this clonotype. This chain links TRBV7-2 with TRBJ1-1; no clear D. The germline V and J ends were trimmed by 9 bases and 0 bases, with 11 bases remaining between them. The CDR3 totals 13 residues. Germline V gene lookup returns CDR1 SGHTA and CDR2 FQGNSA. This CDR3 reads CASGPQMNTEAFF. The CDR3, as DNA: TGTGCCAGTGGGCCGCAAATGAACACTGAAGCTTTCTTT. The whole variable domain, filled in from reference TRBV7-2 and TRBJ1-1, reads GAGVSQSPSNKVTEKGKDVELRCDPISGHTALYWYRQSLGQGLEFLIYFQGNSAPDKSGLPSDRFSAERTGGSVSTLTIQRTQQEDSAVYLCASGPQMNTEAFFGQGTRLTVV.

This clonotype appeared many times. The chain couples TRBV2 to TRBJ2-1; the match to TRBD2 covers 9 bases. V shed 6 bases, J shed 2 bases, and the junction held 14 bases outside the gene matches. This CDR3 region has 18 residues. The germline CDR1 and CDR2 sequences are SNHLY and FYNNEI. CDR3 protein: CASRTGLAAWSAYNEQFF. The CDR3 DNA is TGTGCCAGCAGAACGGGACTAGCAGCCTGGAGCGCCTACAATGAGCAGTTCTTC.

This clonotype was recorded at least ten times. The chain joins TRBV29-1 to TRBJ2-3, with 10 nucleotides matching TRBD2. V shed 3 bases, J shed 6 bases, and the junction held 9 bases outside the gene matches. Germline V gene sequence: CDR1 SQVTM, CDR2 ANQGSEA. The CDR3 consists of 15 residues. The CDR3 DNA follows: TGCAGCGTTGATGCAAGCGGGGGGGCCCGGGATACGCAGTATTTT. Translating gives CSVDASGGARDTQYF.

This clonotype has ten or more counts. The gene calls are TRBV10-3 and TRBJ2-3, with D possibly TRBD1 on 6 matching bases. Germline V gene lookup returns CDR1 ENHRY and CDR2 SYGVKD. This CDR3 has 16 residues. V lost 6 bases to trimming and J lost 2 bases, with 18 bases between them. The CDR3 protein is CAISLHSGGDTDTQYF. DNA of the CDR3: TGTGCCATCAGCCTGCATAGTGGGGGCGACACAGATACGCAGTATTTT.

This clonotype has a count of ten or more. The rearrangement joins TRBV5-1 to TRBJ2-5; D not resolved. CDR1 is SGHRS, CDR2 YFSETQ, per germline. V lost 3 bases, J lost 5 bases, and 14 bases lay in between. There are 14 residues in the CDR3. This chain's CDR3 is CASSYGPLTETQYF. The CDR3 DNA sequence: TGCGCCAGCAGCTACGGACCCCTCACGGAGACCCAGTACTTC.

V and J are TRBV21-1 and TRBJ1-5; TRBD1 is the table's D call, not checked against the DNA. TRBV21-1 is a pseudogene. CDR3 size: 16 residues. CDR3 sequence: CASSILDRGSGQPQHF. The CDR3 DNA sequence: TGTGCCAGCAGCATCTTAGACAGGGGGTCAGGTCAGCCCCAGCATTTT.

This clonotype was picked up many times. The chain carries TRBV12-3 or TRBV12-4 and TRBJ1-1; 7 bases map to TRBD1. The CDR3 totals 12 residues. The V and J ends lost 3 bases and 11 bases, in that order; junction bases with no gene match: 6. Written as DNA, the CDR3 is TGTGCCAGCAGTTTGTTGGGACAGAAGGCTTTCTTT. Translation: CASSLLGQKAFF.

Only a few counts were recorded for this clonotype. The rearrangement uses TRBV5-1 and TRBJ2-3; no reliable D call. Germline values: CDR1 SGHRS, CDR2 YFSETQ. The CDR3 totals 14 residues. V was trimmed by 0 bases and J by 6 bases, leaving 11 bases between them. The DNA of the CDR3 is TGCGCCAGCAGCTTGGGGGCCCCACAGGATACGCAGTATTTT. Translation gives CASSLGAPQDTQYF.

This clonotype was observed many times. The chain has TRBV7-2 and TRBJ1-6; tentative D call: TRBD1 (6 bases). The germline V gene has CDR1 SGHTA and CDR2 FQGNSA. Trimming left V 5 bases short and J 18 bases short, with 17 bases between. This CDR3 is 12 amino acids long. The CDR3 DNA is TGTGCCAGCAGCGCCGGTCGACAGGCCAACCACTTT. Translating gives CASSAGRQANHF.

This clonotype was seen many times. The chain uses TRBV4-1 and TRBJ2-2; possibly TRBD1 or TRBD2 for D (6 bases each). There are 15 residues in the CDR3. CDR1 and CDR2 (germline): MGHRA, YSYEKL. Trimming left V 4 bases short and J 2 bases short, with 11 bases between. For the CDR3, the DNA is TGCGCCAGCAGCCGGGGGGCCCTTAACACCGGGGAGCTGTTTTTT. Its translation is CASSRGALNTGELFF.

This clonotype was detected ten times or more. This chain uses TRBV5-5 with TRBJ1-1, with D unresolved. This CDR3 comprises 17 residues. V shed 2 bases and J shed 1 base, with 18 bases lying between them. Germline-derived CDR1 and CDR2 are SGHKS and YYEKEE (reference sequence). CDR3 protein: CASSFAPMGARNTEAFF. The CDR3 DNA reads as TGTGCCAGCAGCTTTGCCCCGATGGGAGCGAGGAACACTGAAGCTTTCTTT.

This clonotype has ten or more counts. The chain joins TRBV5-1 to TRBJ2-1, with D unclear. Per germline, CDR1 SGHRS and CDR2 YFSETQ. V lost 4 bases to trimming and J lost 4 bases, with 6 bases between them. This CDR3 comprises 12 residues. In DNA form, the CDR3 reads TGCGCCAGCAGCCTATTTTACAATGAGCAGTTCTTC. Amino acids: CASSLFYNEQFF.

This clonotype showed up just a few times. This could be a read error, since a much larger clone is one nucleotide away. This sequence joins TRBV7-3 and TRBJ2-2; tentatively, D is TRBD1 or TRBD2 (5 bases each). The CDR3 extends over 15 amino acids. Per the germline V gene, CDR1 is SGHTA and CDR2 is FQGTGA. The V end lost 4 bases, the J end lost 4 bases, and 13 bases lay between the germline ends. CDR3 protein: CASSYSWDGTGELFF. The CDR3 DNA reads TGTGCCAGCAGCTACTCTTGGGACGGCACCGGGGAGCTGTTTTTT.

V usage is TRBV6-5 and J usage is TRBJ2-1; D is ambiguous. Germline V gene data show CDR1 as MNHEY and CDR2 as SVGAGI. V lost 4 bases and J lost 9, with 13 bases in between. The CDR3 contains 13 residues. The CDR3 region has the DNA TGTGCCAGCAGTTTAGGCTCCCTCGGTGAGCAGTTCTTC. This codes for CASSLGSLGEQFF.

The J gene is TRBJ1-5, the V gene TRBV12-3 or TRBV12-4; D may be TRBD1 (5 bases). The CDR3 loop spans 16 amino acids. V dropped 3 bases and J dropped 4 bases, with 16 bases sitting between them. The chain's CDR3 is CASSFLGGYNNQPQHF. As DNA, the CDR3 is TGTGCCAGCAGTTTCCTGGGGGGTTACAATAATCAGCCCCAGCATTTT.

This clonotype has ten or more counts. The J gene is TRBJ1-1, the V gene TRBV6-2 or TRBV6-3; 7 bases match TRBD1. The V gene's germline CDR1 is MNHEY and CDR2 SVGEGT. V was pared by 2 bases and J by 1 base, with 10 bases of the junction left unmatched. This CDR3 has 17 residues. The CDR3 protein is CASSYPPGQRKNTEAFF. The CDR3 bases are TGTGCCAGCAGTTACCCCCCGGGACAGAGAAAGAACACTGAAGCTTTCTTT.

This clonotype was observed a few times. The chain combines TRBV9 with TRBJ2-7; the match to TRBD2 covers 7 bases. This CDR3 comprises 16 residues. Per germline, CDR1 SGDLS and CDR2 YYNGEE. V dropped 0 bases and J dropped 6; count of bases not matched to a gene: 12. Here the CDR3 reads CASSVADTRAGFEQYF. As DNA, the CDR3 is TGTGCCAGCAGCGTAGCTGACACCCGAGCGGGGTTCGAGCAGTACTTC.

The table lists this clonotype with many counts. The chain is built from TRBV4-1 and TRBJ1-1; D ambiguous. The V end was cut by 1 base, the J end by 4 bases, with 10 bases between. This CDR3 has 14 residues. Per germline, CDR1 MGHRA and CDR2 YSYEKL. As DNA, the CDR3 is TGCGCCAGCAGCCAAGTATATCAGCCCACTGAAGCTTTCTTT. This sequence encodes CASSQVYQPTEAFF.

This clonotype was observed many times. The chain has TRBV27 and TRBJ2-7; perhaps TRBD1 as D (5 bases). The ends were cut back, 11 bases at V and 3 bases at J, with 17 bases in the middle. Germline V gene data show CDR1 as MNHEY and CDR2 as SMNVEV (reference sequence). The CDR3 length is 13 residues. The chain's CDR3 is CARRFGAVYEQYF. In nucleotides, the CDR3 is TGTGCCCGTCGTTTTGGGGCTGTCTACGAGCAGTACTTC.

This clonotype was seen a few times. CDR3 DNA: TGCGCCACCACAAGAGATTCTACTAGCACAGATACGCAGTATTTT. It translates to CATTRDSTSTDTQYF. The rearrangement links TRBV5-1 to TRBJ2-3; D gene uncertain. V dropped 9 bases and J dropped 0 bases, with 17 bases sitting between them. Germline loops: CDR1 SGHRS, CDR2 YFSETQ. The CDR3 runs 15 residues. The full variable domain, completed using reference TRBV5-1 and TRBJ2-3, is KAGVTQTPRYLIKTRGQQVTLSCSPISGHRSVSWYQQTPGQGLQFLFEYFSETQRNKGNFPGRFSGRQFSNSRSEMNVSTLELGDSALYLCATTRDSTSTDTQYFGPGTRLTVL.

This clonotype was detected many times. In nucleotides, the CDR3 is TGTGCCAGCAGACTGACTAGCGGCACAGATACGCAGTATTTT. Its protein product is CASRLTSGTDTQYF. The chain is built from TRBV5-8 and TRBJ2-3, with 8 bases aligning to TRBD2. V dropped 5 bases and J dropped 1; count of bases not matched to a gene: 3. Germline V gives CDR1 SGHTS, CDR2 YDEGEE. The CDR3 is 14 amino acids. Supplemented by reference TRBV5-8 and TRBJ2-3, the full variable domain reads EAGVTQSPTHLIKTRGQQATLRCSPISGHTSVYWYQQALGLGLQFLLWYDEGEERNRGNFPPRFSGRQFPNYSSELNVNALELEDSALYLCASRLTSGTDTQYFGPGTRLTVL.

This clonotype was recorded a few times. V usage is TRBV9 and J usage is TRBJ2-1, with unresolved D. The CDR3 covers 16 residues. Germline CDR1 and CDR2: SGDLS and YYNGEE. Trimming took 0 bases from V and 2 from J, leaving 12 bases between them. In DNA form, the CDR3 reads TGTGCCAGCAGCGTAGCTATGGGTCTAACCTACAATGAGCAGTTCTTC. Amino acid sequence: CASSVAMGLTYNEQFF.

This clonotype was detected many times. The rearrangement joins TRBV11-2 to TRBJ2-1; 9 bases agree with TRBD2. The CDR3 is made up of 15 amino acids. Germline CDR1 is SGHAT and CDR2 is FQNNGV. V was pared by 8 bases and J by 9 bases, with 14 bases of the junction left unmatched. The CDR3 nucleotides are TGTGCCAGCCTCGGGTCGGCGGGAGGGCCCCGTGAGCAGTTCTTC. This translates into CASLGSAGGPREQFF.

In this sample, this clonotype turned up many times. The rearrangement uses TRBV10-3 and TRBJ1-1; D is possibly TRBD1 (6 bases). Germline V gives CDR1 ENHRY, CDR2 SYGVKD. The CDR3 extends over 18 amino acids. Trimming removed 5 bases from V and 2 bases from J, with 24 bases in between. Here the CDR3 DNA reads TGTGCCATCAGTTGGGGCCATCCCAACACAGGGACCAACACTGAAGCTTTCTTT. Its protein is CAISWGHPNTGTNTEAFF.

This clonotype was seen at least ten times. The chain links TRBV4-1 to TRBJ1-5; TRBD1 matches 10 bases. CDR1 and CDR2 (germline): MGHRA, YSYEKL. Germline trimming cut 2 bases from V and 5 bases from J; bases unmatched to any gene: 3. CDR3 length equals 15 residues. The CDR3, as DNA: TGCGCCAGCAGCCAAAACGGACAGGGGGATCAGCCCCAGCATTTT. It translates to CASSQNGQGDQPQHF.

In its sample, this clonotype was seen many times. The genes are TRBV20-1 and TRBJ2-3, with 13 nucleotides matching TRBD2. The J segment lost 6 bases and the V segment lost 5 bases, leaving 17 bases of the junction unmatched. The CDR3 length is 18 residues. Germline CDR1 and CDR2: DFQATT and SNEGSKA (reference sequence). The CDR3: CSAPPTSGRPGSRDTQYF. The CDR3 DNA sequence: TGCAGTGCTCCCCCGACTAGCGGGAGGCCCGGGTCTCGGGATACGCAGTATTTT.